This T cell receptor (beta chain) was retrieved from a study of blood T cell repertoires in COVID-19. Study details: Samples taken during acute and convalescent COVID-19 were collected in the United States, Italy and Spain. PBMCs, B-cell-depleted T cells, or T cells provided the cDNA or gDNA that made up the material.

This clone was observed a handful of times. Produced via immunoSEQ multiplex PCR; TCRdb's table is partial and in-frame only. Seen here are some 330,000 clones, over 75% observed once, and the top ten hold around 4%. Assignments of participants to cohorts depended upon their own reported clinical history. The CDR3 covers 13 residues. V shed 7 bases and J shed 0 bases, with 9 bases lying between them. Germline V gene lookup returns CDR1 MNHEY and CDR2 SVGAGI. Material for sequencing was PBMCs or T cells enriched from blood (not recorded which). The gene calls are TRBV6-5 and TRBJ1-1; D not resolved. The sequence was collected from a man in his thirties or forties who had recovered from COVID-19. The CDR3 region is CASKWRVNTEAFF. CDR3 DNA sequence: TGTGCCAGCAAATGGAGGGTGAACACTGAAGCTTTCTTT.